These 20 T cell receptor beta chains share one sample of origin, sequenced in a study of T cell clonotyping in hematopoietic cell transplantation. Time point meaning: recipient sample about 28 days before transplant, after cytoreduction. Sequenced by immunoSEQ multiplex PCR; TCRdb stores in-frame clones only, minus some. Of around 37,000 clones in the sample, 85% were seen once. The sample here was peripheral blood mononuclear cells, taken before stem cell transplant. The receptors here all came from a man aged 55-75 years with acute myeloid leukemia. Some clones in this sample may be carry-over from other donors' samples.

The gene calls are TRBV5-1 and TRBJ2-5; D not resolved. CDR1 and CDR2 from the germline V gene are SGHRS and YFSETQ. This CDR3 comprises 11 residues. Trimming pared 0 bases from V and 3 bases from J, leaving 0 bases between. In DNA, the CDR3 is TGCGCCAGCAGCTTGGAAGAGACCCAGTACTTC. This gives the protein CASSLEETQYF.

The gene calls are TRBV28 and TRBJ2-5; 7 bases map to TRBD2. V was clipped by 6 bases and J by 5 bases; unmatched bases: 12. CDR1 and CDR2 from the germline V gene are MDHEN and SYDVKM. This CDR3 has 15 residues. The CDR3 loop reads CASRTLPVGGETQYF. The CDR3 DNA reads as TGTGCCAGCAGAACACTCCCGGTGGGGGGGGAGACCCAGTACTTC. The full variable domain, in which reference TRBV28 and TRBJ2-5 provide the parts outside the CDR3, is DVKVTQSSRYLVKRTGEKVFLECVQDMDHENMFWYRQDPGLGLRLIYFSYDVKMKEKGDIPEGYSVSREKKERFSLILESASTNQTSMYLCASRTLPVGGETQYFGPGTRLLVL.

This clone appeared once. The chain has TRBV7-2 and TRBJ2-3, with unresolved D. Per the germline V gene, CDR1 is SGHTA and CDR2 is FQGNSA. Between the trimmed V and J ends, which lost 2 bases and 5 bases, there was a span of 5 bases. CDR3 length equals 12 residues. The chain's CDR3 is CASSLYGDTQYF. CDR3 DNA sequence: TGTGCCAGCAGCTTATACGGAGATACGCAGTATTTT.

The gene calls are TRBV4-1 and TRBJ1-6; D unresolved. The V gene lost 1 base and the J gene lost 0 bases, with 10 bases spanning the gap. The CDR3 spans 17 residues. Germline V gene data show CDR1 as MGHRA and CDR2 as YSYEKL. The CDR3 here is CASSQVDLISYNSPLHF. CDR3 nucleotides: TGCGCCAGCAGCCAAGTCGACCTTATCTCCTATAATTCACCCCTCCACTTT.

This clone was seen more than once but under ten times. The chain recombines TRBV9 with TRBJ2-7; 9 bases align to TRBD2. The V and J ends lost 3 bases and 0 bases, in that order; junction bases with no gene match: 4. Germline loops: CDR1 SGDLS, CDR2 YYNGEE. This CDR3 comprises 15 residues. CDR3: CASSALAGYSYEQYF. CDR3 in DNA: TGTGCCAGCAGCGCCCTAGCGGGATACTCCTACGAGCAGTACTTC.

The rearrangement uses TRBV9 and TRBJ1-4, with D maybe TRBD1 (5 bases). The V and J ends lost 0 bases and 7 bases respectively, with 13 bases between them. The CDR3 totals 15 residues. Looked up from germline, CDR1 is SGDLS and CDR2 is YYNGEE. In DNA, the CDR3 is TGTGCCAGCAGCGTAGGGGGGGACGGGTTTGAAAAACTGTTTTTT. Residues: CASSVGGDGFEKLFF.

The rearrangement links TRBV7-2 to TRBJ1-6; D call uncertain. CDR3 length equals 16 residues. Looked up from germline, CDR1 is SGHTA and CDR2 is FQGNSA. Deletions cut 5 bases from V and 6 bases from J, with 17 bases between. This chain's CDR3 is CASSLGSTWANSPLHF. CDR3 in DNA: TGTGCCAGCAGCCTCGGGTCTACTTGGGCTAATTCACCCCTCCACTTT.

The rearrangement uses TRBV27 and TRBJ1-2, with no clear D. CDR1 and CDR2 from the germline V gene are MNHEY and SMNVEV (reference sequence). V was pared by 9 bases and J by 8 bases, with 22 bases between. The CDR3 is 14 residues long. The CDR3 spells CASAESQPLRGYTF. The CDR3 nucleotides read TGTGCCAGTGCGGAGAGCCAACCTCTGAGGGGCTACACCTTC.

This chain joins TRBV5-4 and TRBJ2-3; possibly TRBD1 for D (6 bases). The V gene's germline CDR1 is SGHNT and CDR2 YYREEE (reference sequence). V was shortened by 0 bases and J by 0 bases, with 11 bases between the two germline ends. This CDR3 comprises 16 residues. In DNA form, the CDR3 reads TGTGCCAGCAGCTTGGGACGACAGGCTAGCACAGATACGCAGTATTTT. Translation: CASSLGRQASTDTQYF.

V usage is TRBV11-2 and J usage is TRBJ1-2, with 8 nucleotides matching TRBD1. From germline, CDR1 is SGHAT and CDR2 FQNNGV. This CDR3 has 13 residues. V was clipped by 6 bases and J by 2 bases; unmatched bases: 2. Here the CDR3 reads CASSWTGNYGYTF. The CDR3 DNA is TGTGCCAGCAGTTGGACAGGGAACTATGGCTACACCTTC.

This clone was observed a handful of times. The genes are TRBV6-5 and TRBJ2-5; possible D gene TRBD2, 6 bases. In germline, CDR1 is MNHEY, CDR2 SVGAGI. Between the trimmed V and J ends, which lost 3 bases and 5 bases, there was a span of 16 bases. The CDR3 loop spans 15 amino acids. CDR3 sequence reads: CASSYRGAARETQYF. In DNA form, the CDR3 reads TGTGCCAGCAGTTATCGCGGGGCGGCTAGGGAGACCCAGTACTTC.

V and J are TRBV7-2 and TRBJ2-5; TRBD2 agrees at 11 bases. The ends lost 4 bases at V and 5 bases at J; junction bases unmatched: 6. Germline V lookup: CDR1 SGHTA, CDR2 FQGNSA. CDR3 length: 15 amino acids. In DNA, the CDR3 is TGTGCCAGCAGCTGGAATAGCGGGGGGGCGGAGACCCAGTACTTC. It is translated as CASSWNSGGAETQYF. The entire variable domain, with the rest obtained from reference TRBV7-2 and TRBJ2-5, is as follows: GAGVSQSPSNKVTEKGKDVELRCDPISGHTALYWYRQSLGQGLEFLIYFQGNSAPDKSGLPSDRFSAERTGGSVSTLTIQRTQQEDSAVYLCASSWNSGGAETQYFGPGTRLLVL.

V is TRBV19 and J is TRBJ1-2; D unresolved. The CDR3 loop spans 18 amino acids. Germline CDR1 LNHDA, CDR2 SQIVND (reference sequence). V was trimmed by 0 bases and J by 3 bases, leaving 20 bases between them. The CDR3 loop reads CASSIDPLGTASDYGYTF. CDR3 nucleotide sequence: TGTGCCAGTAGTATAGATCCGCTCGGCACTGCAAGTGACTATGGCTACACCTTC.

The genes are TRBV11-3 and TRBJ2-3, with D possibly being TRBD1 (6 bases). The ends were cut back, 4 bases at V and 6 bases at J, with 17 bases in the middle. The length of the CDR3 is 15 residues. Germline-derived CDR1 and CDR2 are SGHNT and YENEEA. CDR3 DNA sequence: TGTGCCAGCAGCTCGCACAGGGTCCCGGCGGATACGCAGTATTTT. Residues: CASSSHRVPADTQYF.

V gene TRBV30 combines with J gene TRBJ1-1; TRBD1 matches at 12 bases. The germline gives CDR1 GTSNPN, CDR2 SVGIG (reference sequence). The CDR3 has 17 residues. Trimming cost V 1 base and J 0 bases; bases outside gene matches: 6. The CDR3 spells CAWSARDRGQLNTEAFF. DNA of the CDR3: TGTGCCTGGAGTGCCCGGGACAGGGGGCAGTTGAACACTGAAGCTTTCTTT.

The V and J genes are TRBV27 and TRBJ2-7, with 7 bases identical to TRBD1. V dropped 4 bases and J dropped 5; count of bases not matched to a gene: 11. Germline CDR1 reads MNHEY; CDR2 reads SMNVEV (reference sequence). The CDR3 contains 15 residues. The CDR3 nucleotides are TGTGCCAGCAGTTCAACAGACAGGGCAGGCCACGAGCAGTACTTC. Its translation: CASSSTDRAGHEQYF.

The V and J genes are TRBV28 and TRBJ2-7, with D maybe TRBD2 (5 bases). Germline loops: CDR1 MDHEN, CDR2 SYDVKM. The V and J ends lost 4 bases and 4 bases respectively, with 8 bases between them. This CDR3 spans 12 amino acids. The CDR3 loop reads CASSYGVYEQYF. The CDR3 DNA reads TGTGCCAGCAGTTACGGGGTATACGAGCAGTACTTC.

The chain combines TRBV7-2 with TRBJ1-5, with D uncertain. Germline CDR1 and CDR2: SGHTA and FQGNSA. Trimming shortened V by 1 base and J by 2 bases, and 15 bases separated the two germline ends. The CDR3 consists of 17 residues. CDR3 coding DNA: TGTGCCAGCAGCTTAGGACGACCGTTTAGGGGCAATCAGCCCCAGCATTTT. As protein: CASSLGRPFRGNQPQHF. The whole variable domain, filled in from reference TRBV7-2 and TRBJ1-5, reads GAGVSQSPSNKVTEKGKDVELRCDPISGHTALYWYRQSLGQGLEFLIYFQGNSAPDKSGLPSDRFSAERTGGSVSTLTIQRTQQEDSAVYLCASSLGRPFRGNQPQHFGDGTRLSIL.

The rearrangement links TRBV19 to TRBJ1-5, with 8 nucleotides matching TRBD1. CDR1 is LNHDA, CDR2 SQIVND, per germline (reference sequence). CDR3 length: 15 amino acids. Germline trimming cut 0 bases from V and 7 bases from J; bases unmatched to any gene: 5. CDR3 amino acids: CASSIDRTGQQPQHF. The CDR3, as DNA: TGTGCCAGTAGTATAGATCGGACAGGGCAACAGCCCCAGCATTTT.

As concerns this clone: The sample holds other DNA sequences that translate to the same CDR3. The CDR3, as DNA: TGTGCCAGCAGTGAATCCTTGGGCAATCAGCCCCAGCATTTT. It encodes CASSESLGNQPQHF. The V call is TRBV25-1, the J call TRBJ1-5; D not resolved. Germline V CDR1 and CDR2: MGHDK, SYGVNS. V lost 1 base and J 2 bases, leaving 6 bases between the germline ends. The CDR3 runs to 14 residues.